This TCR beta chain comes out of a study of identifying expanded T cells in peripheral blood. Clones were read by immunoSEQ multiplex PCR, and TCRdb kept only the in-frame ones, dropping some. The sample carries over 70,000 clones, about 88% recorded once. Trimming stripped 0 bases from V and 1 base from J, with 10 bases between. Germline values: CDR1 MDHEN, CDR2 SYDVKM. This CDR3 spans 15 amino acids. This clone came up once. The rearrangement links TRBV28 to TRBJ2-7, with no clear D. The sample taken for sequencing was blood. The TCR sequence derives from a person aged 18-69 years in good health. CDR3 residues: CASSLWGSLSYEQYF. Written as DNA, the CDR3 is TGTGCCAGCAGTTTATGGGGGTCCCTATCCTACGAGCAGTACTTC.